This T cell receptor (beta chain) was retrieved from a study of siplizumab effects on memory and regulatory T cells. This table comes from immunoSEQ multiplex PCR, and its TCRdb copy is limited to in-frame clones, with some not included. This table has over 60,000 clones, about 90% appearing once. V was shortened by 4 bases and J by 2 bases, with 8 bases between the two germline ends. The CDR3 contains 13 residues. From germline, CDR1 is MNHNS and CDR2 SASEGT. The specimen sequenced was CD8+ T cells sorted from blood. The chain joins TRBV6-1 to TRBJ1-1; no clear D gene. The receptor was isolated from a human donor in good health. CDR3 sequence: CASSGDHNTEAFF. CDR3 sequence (DNA): TGTGCCAGCAGTGGAGATCACAACACTGAAGCTTTCTTT.